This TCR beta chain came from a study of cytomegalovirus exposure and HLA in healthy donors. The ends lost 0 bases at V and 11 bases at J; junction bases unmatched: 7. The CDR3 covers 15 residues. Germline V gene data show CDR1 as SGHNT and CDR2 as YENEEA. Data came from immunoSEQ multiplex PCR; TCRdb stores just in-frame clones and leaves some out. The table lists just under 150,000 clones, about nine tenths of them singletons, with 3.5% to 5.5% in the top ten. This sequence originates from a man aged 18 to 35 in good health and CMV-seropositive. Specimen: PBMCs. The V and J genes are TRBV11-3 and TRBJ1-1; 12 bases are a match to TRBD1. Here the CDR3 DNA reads TGTGCCAGCAGCTTAGACCGGGGACAGGGGGCGCGGGCTTTCTTT. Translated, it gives CASSLDRGQGARAFF.